This T cell receptor beta chain was captured in a study of cytomegalovirus exposure and HLA in healthy donors. In the PCR, 60 Vbeta and 13 Jbeta primers were used. Profiled with immunoSEQ multiplex PCR; TCRdb holds only in-frame clones, not every one. The repertoire holds around 130,000 clones, 65% to 90% seen once, with 2.7% in the top ten. Germline values: CDR1 SGHAT, CDR2 FQNNGV. Trimming at V came to 3 bases and at J to 1 base, leaving 7 bases not matched to a gene. This CDR3 spans 17 amino acids. Study observations and caveats: Among CMV-associated TCR beta chains, most appeared HLA-restricted in a later analysis. When presence/absence was analysed, sequencing depth was taken to be roughly uniform across donors.

Worth noting for this clone: What it binds is not known.

The chain joins TRBV11-2 to TRBJ2-5; 11 bases are shared with TRBD2. The source is a man over 45 in good health and CMV-seronegative. The sequenced material came from PBMCs. CDR3 in amino acids: CASSFFGGTSGQETQYF. In DNA form, the CDR3 reads TGTGCCAGCAGCTTTTTCGGAGGGACTAGCGGCCAAGAGACCCAGTACTTC.